This T cell receptor beta chain was recorded in a study of OX40 agonist ivuxolimab in advanced cancers. In terms of the full investigation: The costimulatory receptor OX40 (CD134) was targeted by ivuxolimab, a fully human IgG2 agonistic monoclonal antibody. Patients were allowed to have had prior anti-PD-1, anti-PD-L1 or anti-CTLA-4 therapy, and 40% of the dose-escalation patients had previously received checkpoint inhibitors. In the dose-escalation cohort, roughly 80% of patients were male, and the mean age was roughly 60 years, with a range of roughly 23 to 85. Partial responses were achieved by three dose-escalation patients, of whom one had hepatocellular carcinoma and two had cutaneous melanoma. Intravenous ivuxolimab was administered to patients every 2 weeks at six dose levels: 0.01, 0.1, 0.3, 1.5, 3 and 10 mg/kg. Of the approximately 50 dose-escalation patients, hepatocellular carcinoma was present in 19, melanoma in approximately 15, renal cell carcinoma in 9 and head and neck cancer in 9. The paper reports the monotherapy dose-escalation portion (N = 52 patients) of the phase I ivuxolimab trial. The purpose of peripheral TCRbeta sequencing was to test whether ivuxolimab changed TCR sequence diversity and led to clonal T-cell expansion. Findings and caveats that apply to the study as a whole: Which antigens the clonally expanded peripheral T cells were specific for was not determined. In partial responders in the 0.1-3.0 mg/kg groups, normalized peripheral clonal expansion was found to be among the lowest, especially among CD8+ T cells. Low levels of normalized T-cell clonal expansion were also seen in some patients who did not respond. After ivuxolimab, CD8+ T cells had more expanded clones than CD4+ T cells on average. At doses from 0.1 to 3.0 mg/kg, clonal expansion was seen in both CD4+ and CD8+ blood T cells between baseline and week 6.

Relative to germline, V is missing 6 bases and J is missing 1 base, with 3 bases of the junction outside any gene match. Counted from cysteine to phenylalanine, this CDR3 has 13 amino acids. The entry retains the CDR3 DNA only, 39 bases that are in frame from base 1. The germline V gene sets CDR1 to MDHEN and CDR2 to SYDVKM. Genomic DNA was isolated from the sorted cells so that the TCRbeta CDR3 region could be sequenced. The immunoSEQ Assay was used to sequence the TCRbeta CDR3 regions. In its TCRdb copy, this immuneACCESS table keeps in-frame sequences only and misses some clones. Where compared with another copy, unresolved V genes explain less than half of these, and the others have no known cause. The sample profile shows under 40,000 clones; around nine tenths of them were found once. Together, the top ten hold more than 30% of the sample. Patients with autoimmune disease history or receiving systemic immunosuppression were excluded from the trial. Peripheral blood for TCR sequencing was drawn from every dose cohort at baseline, at cycle 4 day 1 and at cycle 7 day 1. The samples were drawn from a first-in-human, open-label, multicenter phase I dose-escalation trial of ivuxolimab. Adults with locally advanced or metastatic melanoma, renal cell carcinoma, hepatocellular carcinoma or head and neck squamous cell carcinoma were enrolled in the trial. Before TCR sequencing, CD4+ T cells and CD8+ T cells from peripheral blood were sorted into separate populations.

Notes on this clone: Its recognized antigen is unknown. The record has no base qualities; no much larger clone is one base away.

This receptor was taken from an adult with an advanced solid tumor such as melanoma, head and neck, liver or kidney cancer. The sample in question was CD4+ or CD8+ T cells sorted from blood, obtained in a trial of the OX40 agonist ivuxolimab. This receptor chain uses TRBV28 and TRBJ2-7; 7 central nucleotides agree with TRBD1. Read as DNA, the sequence is TGTGCCAGCAGGAGGGGGCTATCCTACGAGCAGTACTTC. Protein translation: CASRRGLSYEQYF. The entire variable domain, with the stretches around the CDR3 drawn from the reference TRBV28 and TRBJ2-7 proteins, is DVKVTQSSRYLVKRTGEKVFLECVQDMDHENMFWYRQDPGLGLRLIYFSYDVKMKEKGDIPEGYSVSREKKERFSLILESASTNQTSMYLCASRRGLSYEQYFGPGTRLTVT.